A selection of T cell receptor beta chains follows, all from one sample in a study of T cell responses to AZD1222 COVID-19 vaccine. The data were produced by immunoSEQ multiplex PCR, yet TCRdb's version contains in-frame clones alone and is incomplete. The data contain about 99,000 clones, 75% to 90% of them singletons. The sample here was peripheral blood, taken on day 0 of AZD1222 vaccination. These receptors all stem from an adult in good health. Both conserved end residues are part of each CDR3. A D gene is named only where the DNA matches it firmly. Size tells how often a clone was seen (once, few, many) or the class of an expanded clone, and some rows leave it out.

D: NA; length: 13; size: once; J: TRBJ1-5; V: TRBV28; DNA: TGTGCCAGCGAGTCGGGGTTTACTCAGCCCCAGCATTTT; CDR3: CASESGFTQPQHF
D: NA; length: 14; size: NA; J: TRBJ2-7; V: TRBV7-9; DNA: TGTGCCAGCAGCCGTGGACAAGCCACCTACGAGCAGTACTTC; CDR3: CASSRGQATYEQYF
D: NA; length: 16; size: NA; J: TRBJ1-4; V: TRBV5-1; DNA: TGCGCCAGCAGCTTACAGGTGACTGCAACTAATGAAAAACTGTTTTTT; CDR3: CASSLQVTATNEKLFF
D: TRBD1; length: 15; size: NA; J: TRBJ1-6; V: TRBV7-9; DNA: TGTGCCAGCAGCCCCGCCGGGACAGGGAATTCACCCCTCCACTTT; CDR3: CASSPAGTGNSPLHF
D: NA; length: 16; size: once; J: TRBJ1-1; V: TRBV11-3; DNA: TGTGCCAGCAGCTTAGGGGTAGGGACCATGAACACTGAAGCTTTCTTT; CDR3: CASSLGVGTMNTEAFF
D: TRBD1; length: 13; size: NA; J: TRBJ1-6; V: TRBV6-5; DNA: TGTGCCAGCTCCTGGACAGGGAAGGCACCCCTCCACTTT; CDR3: CASSWTGKAPLHF
D: NA; length: 16; size: NA; J: TRBJ2-3; V: TRBV30; DNA: TGTGCCTGGAGTGCTGACAGGACAAAACGCACAGATACGCAGTATTTT; CDR3: CAWSADRTKRTDTQYF
D: NA; length: 15; size: NA; J: TRBJ1-4; V: TRBV5-4; DNA: TGTGCCAGCAGCCGCGGGGCGAACTTTGACGAAAAACTGTTTTTT; CDR3: CASSRGANFDEKLFF
D: NA; length: 13; size: once; J: TRBJ1-2; V: TRBV4-3; DNA: TGCGCCAGCAGCCAACAGGGATTCTATGGCTACACCTTC; CDR3: CASSQQGFYGYTF
D: NA; length: 14; size: NA; J: TRBJ1-2; V: TRBV3-1/TRBV3-2; DNA: TGTGCCAGCAGCCAAGACGGCAGGGAATATGGCTACACCTTC; CDR3: CASSQDGREYGYTF
D: NA; length: 14; size: NA; J: TRBJ1-5; V: TRBV5-1; DNA: TGCGCCAGCAGCTTGGGCGGGGAATTGGAGCCCCAGCATTTT; CDR3: CASSLGGELEPQHF
D: NA; length: 14; size: NA; J: TRBJ1-3; V: TRBV5-1; DNA: TGCGCCAGCAGCTCAGGGACGATCGGAAACACCATATATTTT; CDR3: CASSSGTIGNTIYF
D: TRBD1; length: 16; size: NA; J: TRBJ2-7; V: TRBV28; DNA: TGTGCCAGCAGTTTAACCTCCGGGACAGGGAACTACGAGCAGTACTTC; CDR3: CASSLTSGTGNYEQYF
D: TRBD1; length: 16; size: once; J: TRBJ1-5; V: TRBV18; DNA: TGTGCCAGCTCACCAGGGGACAGGGGCCATTTTCAGCCCCAGCATTTT; CDR3: CASSPGDRGHFQPQHF
D: TRBD1; length: 16; size: NA; J: TRBJ2-1; V: TRBV24-1; DNA: TGTGCCACCAGTGATTTGCGAAGACAGGGGATCGATGAGCAGTTCTTC; CDR3: CATSDLRRQGIDEQFF
D: NA; length: 17; size: few; J: TRBJ2-6; V: TRBV28; DNA: TGTGCCAGCAGGCAGACTCGGATCCGCTCTGGGGCCAACGTCCTGACTTTC; CDR3: CASRQTRIRSGANVLTF
D: NA; length: 10; size: NA; J: TRBJ2-1; V: TRBV29-1; DNA: TGCAGCGTTTACCCCAATGAGCAGTTCTTC; CDR3: CSVYPNEQFF
D: NA; length: 13; size: NA; J: TRBJ1-3; V: TRBV12-3/TRBV12-4; DNA: TGTGCCAGCAGTAACTCGCCCAGAAACACCATATATTTT; CDR3: CASSNSPRNTIYF
D: NA; length: 13; size: NA; J: TRBJ1-5; V: TRBV12-3/TRBV12-4; DNA: TGTGCCAGCAGCCTTCGGTCTGATCAGCCCCAGCATTTT; CDR3: CASSLRSDQPQHF
D: TRBD1; length: 17; size: NA; J: TRBJ2-7; V: TRBV11-2; DNA: TGTGCCAGCAGCTCTCCCCGGGACAGGGGGCGAACCTACGAGCAGTACTTC; CDR3: CASSSPRDRGRTYEQYF
D: NA; length: 15; size: few; J: TRBJ1-4; V: TRBV9; DNA: TGTGCCAGCAGCCAAACAGGGACCGCTAATGAAAAACTGTTTTTT; CDR3: CASSQTGTANEKLFF
D: NA; length: 16; size: NA; J: TRBJ2-2; V: TRBV7-9; DNA: TGTGCCAGCAGCTTGTCCGGGGTGAGGAACACCGGGGAGCTGTTTTTT; CDR3: CASSLSGVRNTGELFF
D: NA; length: 15; size: NA; J: TRBJ2-5; V: TRBV15; DNA: TGTGCCACCAGCAGGGTCGGGACATCAGAAGAGACCCAGTACTTC; CDR3: CATSRVGTSEETQYF
D: TRBD1; length: 14; size: NA; J: TRBJ1-2; V: TRBV5-1; DNA: TGCGCCAGCAGCTTGGCTGGACAGGGGAGCGGCTACACCTTC; CDR3: CASSLAGQGSGYTF
D: TRBD2; length: 17; size: NA; J: TRBJ2-2; V: TRBV7-2; DNA: TGTGCCAGCAGCTTAGGGGGACTAGCGAGAGTCACCGGGGAGCTGTTTTTT; CDR3: CASSLGGLARVTGELFF
D: NA; length: 15; size: NA; J: TRBJ1-3; V: TRBV4-1; DNA: TGCGCCAGCAGCCAAGATGGAAGTTCTGGAAACACCATATATTTT; CDR3: CASSQDGSSGNTIYF
D: NA; length: 16; size: once; J: TRBJ1-6; V: TRBV7-9; DNA: TGTGCCAGCAGCCCCCCCCTCGGCAGGCGTAATTCACCCCTCCACTTT; CDR3: CASSPPLGRRNSPLHF
D: NA; length: 14; size: few; J: TRBJ1-1; V: TRBV5-5; DNA: TGTGCCAGCAGCTTGGGACTCATGAACACTGAAGCTTTCTTT; CDR3: CASSLGLMNTEAFF
D: NA; length: 12; size: NA; J: TRBJ2-1; V: TRBV2; DNA: TGTGCCAGCAGAGCGACCGAGGATGAGCAGTTCTTC; CDR3: CASRATEDEQFF
D: TRBD2; length: 15; size: NA; J: TRBJ2-5; V: TRBV4-1; DNA: TGCGCCAGCAGCCACCCAGCGGGAGGCGGGGAGACCCAGTACTTC; CDR3: CASSHPAGGGETQYF